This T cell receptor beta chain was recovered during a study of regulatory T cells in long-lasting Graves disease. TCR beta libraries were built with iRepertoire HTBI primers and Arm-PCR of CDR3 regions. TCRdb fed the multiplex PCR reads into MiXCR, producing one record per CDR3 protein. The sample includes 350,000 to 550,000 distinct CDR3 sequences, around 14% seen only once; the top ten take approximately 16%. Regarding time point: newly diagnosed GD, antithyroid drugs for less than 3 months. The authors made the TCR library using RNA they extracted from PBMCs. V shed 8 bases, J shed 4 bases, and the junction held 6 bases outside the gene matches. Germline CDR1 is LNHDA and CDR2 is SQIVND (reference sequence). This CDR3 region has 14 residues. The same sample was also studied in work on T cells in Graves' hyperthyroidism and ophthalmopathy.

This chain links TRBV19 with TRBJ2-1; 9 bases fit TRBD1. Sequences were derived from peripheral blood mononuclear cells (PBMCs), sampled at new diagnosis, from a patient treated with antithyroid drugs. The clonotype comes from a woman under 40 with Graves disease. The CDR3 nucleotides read TGTGCCAGTCAACAGGGGGCACATTACAATGAGCAGTTCTTC. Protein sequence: CASQQGAHYNEQFF.